One sample yielded the 8 T cell receptor beta chains listed below, sequenced in a study of blood T cell repertoires in COVID-19. Assay: immunoSEQ multiplex PCR; the TCRdb copy retains only in-frame clones and omits some. The sample shows approximately 300,000 clones, over 75% of them seen only once. The sequencing input was peripheral blood. Receptor source: a young woman with COVID-19, enrolled during active disease.

The chain combines TRBV27 with TRBJ1-1; TRBD1 is a possible D gene (5 bases). The germline V and J ends were trimmed by 3 bases and 3 bases, with 14 bases remaining between them. The CDR3 extends over 15 amino acids. Germline CDR1 and CDR2: MNHEY and SMNVEV (reference sequence). The CDR3 region has the DNA TGTGCCAGCAGTTTGTTTCAGGGCCACCACACTGAAGCTTTCTTT. As protein: CASSLFQGHHTEAFF.

The genes are TRBV5-1 and TRBJ1-4, with D possibly TRBD1 on 6 matching bases. V was cut by 4 bases and J by 8 bases, with 18 bases left in between. Germline loops: CDR1 SGHRS, CDR2 YFSETQ. This CDR3 contains 15 residues. The CDR3 spells CASSQGQGRGEKLFF. The CDR3 bases are TGCGCCAGCAGCCAGGGGCAGGGTAGGGGAGAAAAACTGTTTTTT.

The chain is built from TRBV24-1 and TRBJ2-6, with unresolved D. V was cut by 5 bases and J by 0 bases, with 7 bases left in between. Germline values: CDR1 KGHDR, CDR2 SFDVKD. The CDR3 spans 15 residues. CDR3 sequence: CATSGSGSGANVLTF. For the CDR3, the DNA is TGTGCCACCAGTGGTTCGGGCTCTGGGGCCAACGTCCTGACTTTC.

The rearrangement links TRBV24-1 to TRBJ1-5; no clear D gene. Germline V lookup: CDR1 KGHDR, CDR2 SFDVKD. V lost 2 bases and J 1 base, leaving 11 bases between the germline ends. This CDR3 has 16 amino acids. The CDR3: CATSDSMTPSNQPQHF. As DNA, the CDR3 is TGTGCCACCAGTGATTCGATGACACCCAGCAATCAGCCCCAGCATTTT.

This chain joins TRBV9 and TRBJ2-2; 7 nucleotides line up with TRBD1. In germline, CDR1 is SGDLS, CDR2 YYNGEE. The trim removed 4 bases at V and 7 bases at J, leaving 10 bases unmatched. The CDR3 runs 15 residues. CDR3 amino acids: CASSPRQGLVGELFF. For the CDR3, the DNA is TGTGCCAGCAGCCCCCGACAGGGATTAGTCGGGGAGCTGTTTTTT.

The rearrangement joins TRBV4-1 to TRBJ2-1; 11 bases agree with TRBD2. CDR1 is MGHRA, CDR2 YSYEKL, per germline. V was clipped by 0 bases and J by 4 bases; unmatched bases: 5. CDR3 length: 17 residues. DNA of the CDR3: TGCGCCAGCAGCCAAGATTGGGGACTAGCGGAGTACAATGAGCAGTTCTTC. Amino acid sequence: CASSQDWGLAEYNEQFF.

This clone was recorded once. This chain joins TRBV19 and TRBJ2-6, with unresolved D. The CDR3 totals 17 residues. CDR1 is LNHDA, CDR2 SQIVND, per germline (reference sequence). The V end lost 6 bases, the J end lost 3 bases, and 18 bases lay between the germline ends. CDR3 DNA: TGTGCCAGTAGAGACGTGGGCACCGTTTTTGGGGCCAACGTCCTGACTTTC. Amino acid sequence: CASRDVGTVFGANVLTF. Full variable domain (remainder filled in from reference TRBV19 and TRBJ2-6): DGGITQSPKYLFRKEGQNVTLSCEQNLNHDAMYWYRQDPGQGLRLIYYSQIVNDFQKGDIAEGYSVSREKKESFPLTVTSAQKNPTAFYLCASRDVGTVFGANVLTFGAGSRLTVL.

The chain couples TRBV6-5 to TRBJ2-1; 8 bases map to TRBD1. The CDR3 has 15 amino acids. Germline V CDR1 and CDR2: MNHEY, SVGAGI. V gave up 8 bases and J gave up 6 bases; unmatched junction bases: 12. The CDR3 sequence is CASGRQGKISNEQFF. As DNA, the CDR3 is TGTGCCAGCGGCCGACAGGGGAAGATTAGCAATGAGCAGTTCTTC.